A single TCR beta chain is shown here with its context. The sample originates from a study of blood T cell repertoires in COVID-19. Study-wide background: Samples taken during acute and convalescent COVID-19 were collected in the United States, Italy and Spain. PBMCs, B-cell-depleted T cells, or T cells were the source of the cDNA or gDNA that made up the material.

The CDR3 covers 14 residues. CDR1 and CDR2 from the germline V gene are MNHEY and SMNVEV (reference sequence). V was pared by 0 bases and J by 2 bases, with 7 bases between. Per the original methods: Nucleated cell number was recorded as an estimate derived from reference gene primer amplification. The method was immunoSEQ multiplex PCR; TCRdb's version includes in-frame clones alone and lacks a portion of them. D and trimming were read from the DNA, whereas the V and J calls and clone size are those reported in that table. Found here are about 190,000 clones, 88% of them singletons; the top ten hold about 6.3%.

The chain is built from TRBV27 and TRBJ1-2; D is unclear. The sequencing input was peripheral blood. The clonotype comes from a man between 40 and 49 years old with active or convalescent COVID-19. Here the CDR3 DNA reads TGTGCCAGCAGTTTATCGTCCACAAACTATGGCTACACCTTC. As protein: CASSLSSTNYGYTF.